These T cell receptor beta chains were read from a single sample in a study of T cell repertoires in cytomegalovirus infection. TCRdb reprocessed the reads via MiXCR and lists one record per CDR3 protein. The sample includes more than 250,000 distinct CDR3 sequences, roughly 13% of them seen just once. Sequencing was carried out using PBMCs. The receptors were sampled from a human donor in good health (CMV status not recorded). Some clones in this sample may be carry-over from other donors' samples. Both conserved end residues are part of each CDR3. The order of the fields is clone size, V gene, J gene, D gene, CDR3 protein, CDR3 DNA. A D gene is named only where the DNA matches it firmly. Some rows have no size entry. The others give once, few or many, or a class for an expanded clone.

>many|TRBV7-2|TRBJ2-1|NA
CASSLGVQGEQFF
TGTGCCAGCAGCTTAGGGGTACAGGGTGAGCAGTTCTTC
>many|TRBV6-1|TRBJ2-2|NA
CASSEHKAQSPSGELFF
TGTGCCAGCAGTGAACATAAGGCCCAGAGCCCTTCCGGGGAGCTGTTTTTT
>many|TRBV7-2|TRBJ2-1|NA
CASSLGPGPYNEQFF
TGTGCCAGCAGCTTAGGACCGGGGCCCTACAATGAGCAGTTCTTC
>many|TRBV9|TRBJ2-1|TRBD2
CASSVVSSGDEQFF
TGTGCCAGCAGCGTAGTTTCGAGCGGGGATGAGCAGTTCTTC
>many|TRBV7-8|TRBJ2-7|TRBD1
CASSLGPGQGGYEQYF
TGTGCCAGCAGCTTAGGACCGGGACAGGGAGGCTACGAGCAGTACTTC
>NA|TRBV6-2/TRBV6-3|TRBJ1-5|NA
CASSYSGNYNQPQHF
TGTGCCAGCAGTTACTCCGGGAACTACAATCAGCCCCAGCATTTT
>many|TRBV29-1|TRBJ1-2|TRBD1
CSVAMRGQGNRPSFYGYTF
TGCAGCGTTGCAATGAGGGGACAGGGCAACCGACCCTCCTTCTATGGCTACACCTTC
>NA|TRBV28|TRBJ2-1|NA
CASSRANEQFF
TGTGCCAGCAGCAGGGCAAATGAGCAGTTCTTC
>NA|TRBV29-1|TRBJ1-1|NA
CSVVQGEAFF
TGCAGCGTTGTTCAGGGTGAAGCTTTCTTT
>many|TRBV10-3|TRBJ2-6|NA
CAIQSGANVLTF
TGTGCCATCCAGTCCGGGGCCAACGTCCTGACTTTC
>many|TRBV12-3/TRBV12-4|TRBJ2-6|NA
CASSPRWPGANVLTF
TGTGCCAGCAGTCCAAGGTGGCCTGGGGCCAACGTCCTGACTTTC
>few|TRBV28|TRBJ2-3|NA
CASRRDLTDTQYF
TGTGCCAGCAGAAGGGACCTCACAGATACGCAGTATTTT
>NA|TRBV6-5|TRBJ1-2|NA
CASKFADWYYGYTF
TGTGCCAGTAAGTTCGCTGACTGGTACTATGGCTACACCTTC
>NA|TRBV7-3|TRBJ1-3|NA
CASSVTGPGGSGTTIYF
TGTGCCAGCAGCGTTACCGGGCCGGGGGGTTCTGGAACCACCATATATTTT
>few|TRBV6-6|TRBJ1-5|TRBD1
CASSAGTGGNQPQHF
TGTGCCAGCAGTGCCGGGACAGGGGGCAATCAGCCCCAGCATTTT
>NA|TRBV6-5|TRBJ1-2|TRBD1
CASSYIGTGVYGYTF
TGTGCCAGCAGTTACATCGGGACAGGGGTTTATGGCTACACCTTC
>many|TRBV27|TRBJ2-7|TRBD1
CASTAGTGNYEQYF
TGTGCCAGCACCGCCGGGACAGGGAACTACGAGCAGTACTTC
>NA|TRBV5-6|TRBJ1-3|NA
CASSLSLSSGNTIYF
TGTGCCAGCAGCCTTTCGCTCAGCTCTGGAAACACCATATATTTT
>NA|TRBV2|TRBJ2-7|NA
CASRQLPGQQYF
TGTGCCAGCCGGCAGCTCCCCGGGCAGCAGTACTTC
>NA|TRBV5-4|TRBJ2-7|TRBD1
CASSPGQGRYEQYF
TGTGCCAGCAGCCCCGGACAGGGACGGTACGAGCAGTACTTC
>NA|TRBV29-1|TRBJ2-3|TRBD2
CSVERTSGPRNTQYF
TGCAGCGTTGAACGGACTAGCGGCCCTAGGAACACGCAGTATTTT
>few|TRBV14|TRBJ2-3|NA
CASSQAHPSTDTQYF
TGTGCCAGCAGCCAAGCACACCCTAGCACAGATACGCAGTATTTT
>many|TRBV7-9|TRBJ2-1|TRBD2
CASSSILAGGSNEQFF
TGTGCCAGCAGCTCCATACTAGCGGGAGGGAGTAATGAGCAGTTCTTC
>many|TRBV7-2|TRBJ1-4|TRBD1
CASSGTGGSNEKLFF
TGTGCCAGCAGCGGAACAGGGGGATCCAATGAAAAACTGTTTTTT
>many|TRBV7-8|TRBJ1-4|TRBD1
CASSLRQGLEEKLFF
TGTGCCAGCAGCTTAAGACAGGGACTGGAGGAAAAACTGTTTTTT
>many|TRBV7-2|TRBJ1-6|TRBD1
CASSGGAGGNSPLHF
TGTGCCAGCAGCGGCGGGGCAGGGGGTAATTCACCCCTCCACTTT
>many|TRBV7-6|TRBJ1-6|TRBD1
CASSLRGQNNSPLHF
TGTGCCAGCAGCTTGAGGGGGCAAAATAATTCACCCCTCCACTTT
>few|TRBV15|TRBJ1-5|NA
CATSRVKLANQPQHF
TGTGCCACCAGCCGCGTCAAATTAGCCAATCAGCCCCAGCATTTT
>few|TRBV14|TRBJ1-1|NA
CASSQNMNTEAFF
TGTGCCAGCAGCCAAAACATGAACACTGAAGCTTTCTTT
>few|TRBV28|TRBJ2-3|NA
CASSYPGTRRDTQYF
TGTGCCAGCAGTTACCCCGGGACCAGGAGAGATACGCAGTATTTT
>NA|TRBV6-2/TRBV6-3|TRBJ2-2|NA
CASRTEAGELFF
TGTGCCAGCAGGACCGAGGCCGGGGAGCTGTTTTTT
>many|TRBV27|TRBJ2-5|TRBD2
CASSPTGAGLAGVTETQYF
TGTGCCAGCAGTCCTACCGGCGCGGGACTAGCGGGAGTAACAGAGACCCAGTACTTC
>NA|TRBV28|TRBJ2-7|TRBD2
CASTLTSGASYEQYF
TGTGCCAGCACCTTGACTAGCGGGGCGTCCTACGAGCAGTACTTC
>many|TRBV7-2|TRBJ2-1|NA
CASSLRTGYNEQFF
TGTGCCAGCAGCTTACGTACAGGGTACAATGAGCAGTTCTTC
>many|TRBV7-9|TRBJ1-1|TRBD1
CASSLQGDSTEAFF
TGTGCCAGCAGCTTACAGGGGGATAGCACTGAAGCTTTCTTT
>many|TRBV12-3/TRBV12-4|TRBJ2-3|NA
CAIRRSFSTDTQYF
TGTGCCATCCGACGGAGCTTTAGCACAGATACGCAGTATTTT
>many|TRBV28|TRBJ1-1|NA
CASKAGKNTEAFF
TGTGCCAGCAAAGCGGGGAAGAACACTGAAGCTTTCTTT
>many|TRBV7-9|TRBJ2-3|TRBD1
CASSPWGQGEIVQYF
TGTGCCAGCAGCCCTTGGGGACAGGGGGAAATTGTCCAGTATTTT
>few|TRBV6-5|TRBJ2-5|NA
CASSYSGVRETQYF
TGTGCCAGCAGTTACTCCGGGGTTCGGGAGACCCAGTACTTC
>NA|TRBV10-3|TRBJ2-1|TRBD2
CAITPRTSVAYNEQFF
TGTGCCATCACCCCAAGGACTAGCGTGGCCTACAATGAGCAGTTCTTC
>many|TRBV6-2/TRBV6-3|TRBJ2-5|NA
CASSYSGVGKTQYF
TGTGCCAGCAGTTACTCAGGGGTCGGTAAGACCCAGTACTTC
>NA|TRBV29-1|TRBJ1-4|NA
CSVEDIVGEKLFF
TGCAGCGTTGAAGACATTGTGGGGGAAAAACTGTTTTTT
>few|TRBV27|TRBJ2-7|NA
CASSLSWSILGEQYF
TGTGCCAGCAGTTTATCGTGGTCCATCCTCGGTGAGCAGTACTTC
>NA|TRBV5-5|TRBJ2-3|NA
CASTGGTDTQYF
TGTGCCAGCACCGGAGGAACAGATACGCAGTATTTT
>many|TRBV6-1|TRBJ1-2|NA
CASSTDSYYGYTF
TGTGCCAGCAGTACCGACAGCTACTATGGCTACACCTTC
>many|TRBV7-3|TRBJ1-2|NA
CASSLGGNYGYTF
TGTGCCAGCAGCTTGGGCGGAAACTATGGCTACACCTTC
>few|TRBV5-1|TRBJ2-7|NA
CASSFSPAAYEQYF
TGCGCCAGCAGCTTTTCACCGGCGGCCTACGAGCAGTACTTC
>many|TRBV6-2/TRBV6-3|TRBJ1-6|NA
CASSDGSENSPLHF
TGTGCCAGCAGCGACGGTAGTGAGAATTCACCCCTCCACTTT
>many|TRBV7-2|TRBJ1-2|NA
CASSLRDTYGYTF
TGTGCCAGCAGCTTACGGGACACCTATGGCTACACCTTC
>NA|TRBV6-2/TRBV6-3|TRBJ1-2|TRBD1
CASSYGQGGMGYTF
TGTGCCAGCAGTTACGGACAGGGTGGAATGGGCTACACCTTC
>NA|TRBV14|TRBJ1-4|TRBD1
CASSHPRRDSYEKLFF
TGTGCCAGCAGCCATCCCCGACGGGACAGCTATGAAAAACTGTTTTTT
>many|TRBV7-2|TRBJ2-2|NA
CASSLVSSNTGELFF
TGTGCCAGCAGCTTAGTCTCCTCGAACACCGGGGAGCTGTTTTTT
>many|TRBV7-2|TRBJ2-5|NA
CASSLWFRGGETQYF
TGTGCCAGCAGCTTATGGTTTCGGGGCGGGGAGACCCAGTACTTC
>few|TRBV6-6|TRBJ2-1|TRBD2
CASNQREESYNEQFF
TGTGCCAGCAACCAGCGGGAGGAATCCTACAATGAGCAGTTCTTC